Presented here are 21 T cell receptor beta chains from one specimen sequenced in a study of OX40 agonist ivuxolimab in advanced cancers. Profiled with immunoSEQ multiplex PCR; TCRdb holds only in-frame clones, not every one. The table includes roughly 80,000 clones, approximately 95% detected once. The sample was CD4+ or CD8+ T cells sorted from blood, taken in a trial of the OX40 agonist ivuxolimab. Every receptor here comes from an adult with an advanced solid tumor such as melanoma, head and neck, liver or kidney cancer.

The chain is built from TRBV5-1 and TRBJ2-3; D gene unclear. V was cut by 1 base and J by 5 bases, with 5 bases left in between. Per the germline V gene, CDR1 is SGHRS and CDR2 is YFSETQ. The CDR3 has 12 residues. CDR3 loop: CASSLSQDTQYF. The CDR3 nucleotides read TGCGCCAGCAGCTTGTCCCAAGATACGCAGTATTTT.

This chain connects TRBV6-1 to TRBJ2-3, with D unresolved. The germline V gene has CDR1 MNHNS and CDR2 SASEGT. The CDR3 length is 14 residues. The V gene lost 0 bases and the J gene lost 5 bases, with 9 bases spanning the gap. The CDR3 sequence is CASSEALRGDTQYF. CDR3 DNA sequence: TGTGCCAGCAGTGAAGCGCTTCGAGGAGATACGCAGTATTTT.

This rearrangement joins TRBV2 to TRBJ2-7; TRBD1 or TRBD2 may be the D gene (5 bases each). V was shortened by 6 bases and J by 0 bases, with 12 bases between the two germline ends. This CDR3 spans 14 amino acids. Germline CDR1 and CDR2: SNHLY and FYNNEI. CDR3: CASRRDGISYEQYF. In nucleotides, the CDR3 is TGTGCCAGCAGGAGGGACGGGATCTCCTACGAGCAGTACTTC.

The chain has TRBV10-2 and TRBJ2-5, with 8 bases that match TRBD1. CDR1 and CDR2 from the germline V gene are WSHSY and SAAADI. Trimming took 5 bases from V and 5 from J; bases not matched to a gene: 16. This CDR3 has 17 residues. CDR3 nucleotide sequence: TGCGCCAGCAGTCCATCGAAATCTCAGGGGGCGCGCGAGACCCAGTACTTC. This codes for CASSPSKSQGARETQYF.

V and J are TRBV6-1 and TRBJ2-1; 8 bases are a match to TRBD2. The germline gives CDR1 MNHNS, CDR2 SASEGT. The CDR3 sequence is 15 residues long. With 2 bases clipped from V and 5 bases from J, the junction kept 5 bases outside the gene matches. The CDR3 DNA follows: TGTGCCAGCAGTGAAAATGGTAGCGGGGACAATGAGCAGTTCTTC. Amino acid sequence: CASSENGSGDNEQFF.

The table lists this clone with a few counts. This chain links TRBV5-6 with TRBJ1-2; the match to TRBD1 covers 10 bases. From germline, CDR1 is SGHDT and CDR2 YYEEEE. The CDR3 extends over 15 amino acids. J was trimmed by 8 bases and V by 4 bases; bases with no gene match: 11. The chain's CDR3 is CASSHTGTGEGGYTF. The CDR3 coding sequence is TGTGCCAGCAGCCACACCGGGACAGGGGAAGGGGGCTACACCTTC.

The chain combines TRBV30 with TRBJ2-5; D might be TRBD2 (6 bases). Germline V gene sequence: CDR1 GTSNPN, CDR2 SVGIG (reference sequence). The CDR3 loop spans 13 amino acids. Deletions cut 5 bases from V and 5 bases from J, with 15 bases between. The CDR3 sequence is CAWSRGSSETQYF. The CDR3 nucleotides are TGTGCCTGGTCCCGGGGGTCCAGCGAGACCCAGTACTTC.

This clone was found a few times. V and J are TRBV18 and TRBJ1-1; D remains unclear. Germline assignment: CDR1 KGHSH and CDR2 LQKENI. The CDR3 is made up of 13 amino acids. V dropped 11 bases and J dropped 1 base, with 14 bases sitting between them. The DNA for the CDR3 is TGTGCCGCCCGGGAGGATCAGAACACTGAAGCTTTCTTT. Translating it yields CAAREDQNTEAFF. Full variable domain (outside the CDR3, taken from reference TRBV18 and TRBJ1-1): NAGVMQNPRHLVRRRGQEARLRCSPMKGHSHVYWYRQLPEEGLKFMVYLQKENIIDESGMPKERFSAEFPKEGPSILRIQQVVRGDSAAYFCAAREDQNTEAFFGQGTRLTVV.

V and J are TRBV15 and TRBJ1-2, with D perhaps matching TRBD1 (5 bases). Germline values: CDR1 LNHNV, CDR2 YYDKDF (reference sequence). V was shortened by 5 bases and J by 5 bases, with 9 bases between the two germline ends. The length of the CDR3 is 12 residues. CDR3 nucleotide sequence: TGTGCCACCAGCCCAGGGAGTTATGGCTACACCTTC. Protein product: CATSPGSYGYTF.

This clone was observed a few times. CDR3 in DNA: TGTGCCAGCTCACCACCCCTGTTAGCGGGAGTTGGCGAGCAGTACTTC. Protein product: CASSPPLLAGVGEQYF. The gene calls are TRBV18 and TRBJ2-7; 9 bases match TRBD2. The CDR3 has 16 residues. Germline V CDR1 and CDR2: KGHSH, LQKENI. V gave up 0 bases and J gave up 6 bases; unmatched junction bases: 9.

This chain joins TRBV6-6 and TRBJ2-1, with no clear D. CDR1 and CDR2 (germline): MNHNY, SVGAGI (reference sequence). This CDR3 is 16 amino acids long. Deletions cut 0 bases from V and 5 bases from J, with 14 bases between. CDR3: CASSYSLIGQDNEQFF. The CDR3, as DNA: TGTGCCAGCAGTTACTCGCTTATAGGGCAGGACAATGAGCAGTTCTTC.

In this sample, this clone turned up a few times. The chain combines TRBV30 with TRBJ1-1; D gene uncertain. Germline V gives CDR1 GTSNPN, CDR2 SVGIG (reference sequence). V was clipped by 3 bases and J by 8 bases, with 16 bases between them. The CDR3 runs to 13 residues. The CDR3 nucleotides are TGTGCCTGGAGCCCCGGGCCAAAAAAGGAAGCTTTCTTT. It translates to CAWSPGPKKEAFF.

This clone was found once. The chain has TRBV7-2 and TRBJ2-3, with 11 bases aligning to TRBD2. The CDR3 consists of 16 residues. With 1 base clipped from V and 3 bases from J, the junction kept 3 bases outside the gene matches. Germline lookup yields CDR1 SGHTA and CDR2 FQGNSA. The CDR3 DNA is TGTGCCAGCAGCTTAGGGAGACTAGCGGGAACAGATACGCAGTATTTT. This translates into CASSLGRLAGTDTQYF. The full variable domain, completed using reference TRBV7-2 and TRBJ2-3, is GAGVSQSPSNKVTEKGKDVELRCDPISGHTALYWYRQSLGQGLEFLIYFQGNSAPDKSGLPSDRFSAERTGGSVSTLTIQRTQQEDSAVYLCASSLGRLAGTDTQYFGPGTRLTVL.

The chain employs TRBV4-1 and TRBJ1-6; D unresolved. CDR1 is MGHRA and CDR2 is YSYEKL in the germline V gene. Trimming removed 0 bases at V and 5 bases at J, with 14 bases between. This CDR3 is 17 amino acids long. The CDR3 sequence: CASSQEPGLGNNSPLHF. CDR3 coding DNA: TGCGCCAGCAGCCAAGAACCGGGGTTGGGTAATAATTCACCCCTCCACTTT.

The genes are TRBV7-9 and TRBJ1-2; weak D call: TRBD1 (5 bases). This CDR3 is 14 amino acids long. Trimming pared 4 bases from V and 2 bases from J, leaving 11 bases between. Germline-derived CDR1 and CDR2 are SEHNR and FQNEAQ (reference sequence). The CDR3 DNA sequence: TGTGCCAGCAGCTCGTCGACAGAAAACTATGGCTACACCTTC. This sequence encodes CASSSSTENYGYTF. Full variable domain (remainder filled in from reference TRBV7-9 and TRBJ1-2): DTGVSQNPRHKITKRGQNVTFRCDPISEHNRLYWYRQTLGQGPEFLTYFQNEAQLEKSRLLSDRFSAERPKGSFSTLEIQRTEQGDSAMYLCASSSSTENYGYTFGSGTRLTVV.

The chain has TRBV27 and TRBJ2-5, with TRBD2 identical over 9 bases. This CDR3 spans 14 amino acids. From germline, CDR1 is MNHEY and CDR2 SMNVEV (reference sequence). V shed 5 bases, J shed 5 bases, and the junction held 6 bases outside the gene matches. The CDR3 here is CASSEAGGPETQYF. As DNA, the CDR3 is TGTGCCAGCAGTGAGGCGGGGGGGCCGGAGACCCAGTACTTC.

With regard to this clone: Other nucleotide sequences from this sample produce the same CDR3. CDR3 loop: CASGDSSYNEQFF. The DNA for the CDR3 is TGCGCCAGCGGGGACAGCTCCTACAATGAGCAGTTCTTC. V gene TRBV5-1 combines with J gene TRBJ2-1, with 7 bases identical to TRBD1. J lost 0 bases, V lost 7 bases, and 1 base had no gene match. Germline V lookup: CDR1 SGHRS, CDR2 YFSETQ. This CDR3 contains 13 residues.

The rearrangement joins TRBV7-2 to TRBJ2-3; 8 bases are shared with TRBD2. After removal of 6 bases from V and 5 bases from J, the junction contained 10 bases not matched to a gene. The CDR3 totals 15 residues. Germline V CDR1 and CDR2: SGHTA, FQGNSA. CDR3 nucleotide sequence: TGTGCCAGCAGATTGAGCGGGAGTACTGAAGATACGCAGTATTTT. It yields the protein CASRLSGSTEDTQYF.

This clone came up a few times. This chain links TRBV19 with TRBJ2-2, with 7 positions matching TRBD2. Germline V gene lookup returns CDR1 LNHDA and CDR2 SQIVND (reference sequence). The junction had 6 bases not matched to a gene; V was cut back by 7 bases and J by 4 bases. The CDR3 is 14 residues long. Here the CDR3 reads CASTITGGTGELFF. CDR3 sequence (DNA): TGTGCCAGTACCATCACGGGGGGCACCGGGGAGCTGTTTTTT.

CDR3 coding DNA: TGTGCCAGCACGACAGGGGCAGAGTACACTGAAGCTTTCTTT. It codes for CASTTGAEYTEAFF. This chain joins TRBV28 and TRBJ1-1; the match to TRBD1 covers 8 bases. V gave up 7 bases and J gave up 3 bases; unmatched junction bases: 7. This CDR3 is built from 14 residues. Looked up from germline, CDR1 is MDHEN and CDR2 is SYDVKM.

The chain carries TRBV28 and TRBJ1-2; 12 bases are shared with TRBD1. This CDR3 is built from 16 residues. Germline CDR1 and CDR2: MDHEN and SYDVKM. The junction had 11 bases not matched to a gene; V was cut back by 4 bases and J by 8 bases. The CDR3 nucleotides are TGTGCCAGCAGTTCAGGGACAGGGGGCGCAAAAACCGGCTACACCTTC. Its protein is CASSSGTGGAKTGYTF.